This T cell receptor beta chain was found in a study of T-cell memory formation after mild COVID-19 (dated by TCRdb to the early 2020s). Regarding the study in general: TCR sequence clusters from the two donors were found to be largely donor specific. In two donors, T-cell clones that expanded and contracted after mild COVID-19 were followed by sequencing TCRalpha and TCRbeta repertoires longitudinally. Two young, previously healthy adult volunteers, one female and one male, were included in the cohort.

Ficoll-Paque density gradient centrifugation was used to isolate PBMCs. Sequencer: Illumina NovaSeq 6000. TCRalpha and TCRbeta cDNA libraries were built by 5'RACE with constant-segment primers, adding sample barcodes and unique molecular identifiers. RNA was extracted from every sample with Trizol reagent. Amplification of the libraries took two PCR steps, and the second step added a second sample barcode plus Illumina TruSeq adapters. Sequencing of libraries was performed on an Illumina NovaSeq with 2 x 150 bp paired-end reads. The paper's data handling went like this. With migec v1.2.7, reads were demultiplexed and then collapsed into UMI-guided consensus sequences. With mixcr v2.1.11, UMI consensuses were aligned to TRA and TRB V and J templates and assembled into clonotypes. A clonotype was counted as expanded or contracted only if both edgeR and NoisET called the change significant, with noise models trained on biological replicates. For edgeR calls, a false discovery rate-adjusted p below 0.01 and a log2 fold-change threshold of 1 were applied. As an exploratory analysis of dynamics, PCA with hierarchical clustering was applied to max-normalized trajectories of the 1000 most abundant clonotypes. Separately sequenced CD4+ and CD8+ repertoires were used to assign the CD4 or CD8 phenotype of responding clones. TCRdb trimmed public reads at Q25 via fastp, called clones via MiXCR and kept in-frame beta chains. Rows merge per CDR3 protein into single entries with the most common DNA and genes. The V and J calls, along with clone size, are taken from TCRdb and not from the paper's own processing. Counted in this sample were approximately 580,000 distinct CDR3 sequences; about 20% of them appeared once. The top ten clonotypes cover about 12% of the sample.

General conclusions and limits of the study: The detection of some responding clones in pre-infection memory suggests that pre-existing cross-reactive memory T cells joined the SARS-CoV-2 response. Balanced CD4/CD8 phenotypes were observed for clones contracting from day 15 to 85, whereas a bias towards CD4+ was observed for a second wave of clones expanding from day 15 to 37. The second-wave clones that peaked on day 37 were not confirmed to be SARS-CoV-2 specific. Only a couple of mild cases were covered by the study, and larger cohorts that include severe cases with pre-infection samples were considered necessary. Contracting CD4+ clones were found mainly in CM and EM memory subsets, while CD8+ clones were enriched in EMRA.

This clonotype has only one observation. Which antigen it targets is not known. Base qualities are not at hand, and no much larger clone is one base apart. Just one read gives weak support. Trimming leaves V shorter by 0 bases and J shorter by 4 bases, with the junction holding 5 bases beyond the gene matches. From the cysteine up to the phenylalanine, the CDR3 has a length of 15 residues. The CDR3 DNA has 45 bases and is translated from base 1. CDR1 and CDR2 are drawn from the germline V gene (reference sequence): LNHNV, YYDKDF. Recombination linked TRBV15 to TRBJ2-5; TRBD1 lines up with 7 middle nucleotides. The sequenced material came from PBMCs or a T cell subset sorted from them (not recorded which). This clonotype originated in an adult woman who had mild COVID-19 (a few samples of this study predate the infection). The sample titles of this study are shuffled in the database, so cell type and time point are left out; the donor was told from shared clones. The DNA sequence is TGTGCCACCAGCAGAGAAAAGGGGGCCGGAGAGACCCAGTACTTC. This codes for CATSREKGAGETQYF.